The rows below give T cell receptor beta chains drawn from one sample of a study of regulatory T cells in long-lasting Graves disease. TCRdb reprocessed the multiplex PCR reads via MiXCR and lists one record per CDR3 protein. Here the sample spans roughly 610,000 distinct CDR3 sequences, about 15% being singletons. This sample also appeared in a second study, on T cells in Graves' hyperthyroidism and ophthalmopathy.

Material: peripheral blood mononuclear cells (PBMCs), obtained at new diagnosis, from a patient treated with antithyroid drugs. Receptor source: a woman in her 30s with Graves disease. CDR3s include the opening cysteine and the closing phenylalanine or tryptophan. Fields, in order: J gene, clone size, D gene, CDR3 length, V gene, CDR3 DNA, CDR3 protein. D genes are given only for firm matches. Expanded clones get a size class; other rows say once, few or many, or leave the size out.

TRBJ1-4	many	NA	15	TRBV5-1	TGCGCCAGCAGCTCATCAGGGGACGTCGGGGAAAAACTGTTTTTT	CASSSSGDVGEKLFF
TRBJ2-2	NA	TRBD2	16	TRBV7-8	TGTGCCAGCAGCTTAGACCGCGGGAGTGGCACCGGGGAGCTGTTTTTT	CASSLDRGSGTGELFF
TRBJ2-7	few	NA	12	TRBV20-1	TGCAGTGCTATCCACGGATTATACGAGCAGTACTTC	CSAIHGLYEQYF
TRBJ1-6	NA	NA	15	TRBV28	TGTGCCAGCTCTGGGATGGGAAGGGTATGGTCACCCCTCCACTTT	CASSGMGRVWSPLHF
TRBJ2-7	NA	NA	16	TRBV3-1	TGTGCCAGCAGCCAAGATACCGCGGCCAGCTCCTACGAGCAGTACTTC	CASSQDTAASSYEQYF
TRBJ2-7	few	NA	13	TRBV20-1	TGCAGTGCTAGCCAGGGAGCCCTCAGGGAGCAGTACTTC	CSASQGALREQYF
TRBJ2-1	many	TRBD2	16	TRBV28	TGTGCCAGCATGCCCGGGCGGCTAGCGGGAGGACATGAGCAGTTCTTC	CASMPGRLAGGHEQFF
TRBJ2-1	many	TRBD1	13	TRBV29-1	TGCAGCGTCGCGCCGACAGGGGGGAATGAGCAGTTCTTC	CSVAPTGGNEQFF
TRBJ2-5	NA	NA	18	TRBV12-3/TRBV12-4	TGTGCCAGCAGCTCCGGACCGGGGGTACACCTCCCGGGAGAGACCCAGTACTTC	CASSSGPGVHLPGETQYF
TRBJ2-5	NA	TRBD2	19	TRBV11-2	TGTGCCAGCAGCTTAGGGGGGGCCGGGACTAGCGGGAGGTCGGAGACCCAGTACTTC	CASSLGGAGTSGRSETQYF
TRBJ2-7	many	NA	14	TRBV3-1	TGTGCCAGCAGCCAAAGGACTAACTCCTACGAGCAGTACTTC	CASSQRTNSYEQYF
TRBJ1-5	many	NA	14	TRBV12-3/TRBV12-4	TGTGCCAGCAGTTCCCCCGGCTACAATCAGCCCCAGCATTTT	CASSSPGYNQPQHF
TRBJ2-7	many	NA	14	TRBV12-3/TRBV12-4	TGTGCCAGCAGCCCGAGGGAGTTTAGCTACGAGCAGTACTTC	CASSPREFSYEQYF
TRBJ2-5	many	NA	13	TRBV6-1	TGTGCCAGCAATGGGGGAGAGGCAGGACCCCAGTACTTC	CASNGGEAGPQYF